This TCR beta chain originates from a study of shared clonotypes between healthy human individuals. Looking at the study overall: Ranging from 18 to 49 in age, donors were a couple of women and three men. Study-level results: Enrolling few donors narrowed the genetic and exposure-history diversity that was represented. Rarefaction revealed incomplete sorted-subset sequencing despite large depth.

Produced via immunoSEQ multiplex PCR; TCRdb's table is partial and in-frame only. The table lists just over 2,000,000 clones, approximately 94% of them singletons. On this clone: Its antigen is as yet unknown.

CDR3 length: 16 residues. Trimming left V 1 base short and J 9 bases short, with 19 bases between. Per germline, CDR1 SGHVS and CDR2 FQNEAQ. Naive CD8 cells, CD45RO-negative and positively selected for CCR7, excluded terminally differentiated effector memory CD45RA+ cells. Those who donated, Caucasian adults without exception, all lived in Nashville, Tennessee. This clonotype was obtained from a man aged 18 to 29 in good health. This chain joins TRBV7-8 and TRBJ1-5; possible D gene TRBD1, 5 bases. The source material was naive CD8+ T cells sorted from blood. The CDR3: CASSLDAVGPEGPQHF. The DNA of the CDR3 is TGTGCCAGCAGCTTAGATGCTGTGGGGCCTGAGGGGCCCCAGCATTTT.